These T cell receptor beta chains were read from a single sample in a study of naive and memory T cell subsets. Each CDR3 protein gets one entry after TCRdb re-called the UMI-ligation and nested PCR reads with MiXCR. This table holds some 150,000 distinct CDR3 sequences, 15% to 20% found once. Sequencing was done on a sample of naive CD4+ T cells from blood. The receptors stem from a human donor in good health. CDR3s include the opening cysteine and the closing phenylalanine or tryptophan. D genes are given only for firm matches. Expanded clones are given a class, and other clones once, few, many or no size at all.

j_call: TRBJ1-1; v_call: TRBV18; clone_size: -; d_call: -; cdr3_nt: TGTGCCAGCTCACCACCCCGCGGACAGAACACTGAAGCTTTCTTT; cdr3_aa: CASSPPRGQNTEAFF
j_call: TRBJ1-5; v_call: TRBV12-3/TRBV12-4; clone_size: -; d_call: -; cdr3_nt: TGTGCCAGCAAAGACAGCCACAATCAGCCCCAGCATTTT; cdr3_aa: CASKDSHNQPQHF
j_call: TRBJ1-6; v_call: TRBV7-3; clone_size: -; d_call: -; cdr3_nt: TGTGCCAGCAGCTTCTCGGGACACCATAATTCACCCCTCCACTTT; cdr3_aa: CASSFSGHHNSPLHF
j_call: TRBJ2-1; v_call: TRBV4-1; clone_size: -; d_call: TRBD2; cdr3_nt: TGCGCCAGCAGCCCCGGACTAGCGGGAGGAGTTGGGTCCTACAATGAGCAGTTCTTC; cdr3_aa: CASSPGLAGGVGSYNEQFF
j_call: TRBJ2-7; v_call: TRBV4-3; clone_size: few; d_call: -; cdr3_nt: TGCGCCAGCAGCCAAGATAGGGGGAAAGCCTACGAGCAGTACTTC; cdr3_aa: CASSQDRGKAYEQYF
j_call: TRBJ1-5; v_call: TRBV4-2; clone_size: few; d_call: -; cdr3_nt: TGTGCCAGCAGCCAAAACCAGGGAGATCAGCCCCAGCATTTT; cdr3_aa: CASSQNQGDQPQHF
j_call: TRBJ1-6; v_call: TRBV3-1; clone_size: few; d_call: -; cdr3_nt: -; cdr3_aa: CASSVSGQGYNSPLHF
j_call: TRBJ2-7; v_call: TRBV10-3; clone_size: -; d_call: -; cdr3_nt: TGTGCCATCAGTGAGGTAGCGGTTCCCTACGAGCAGTACTTC; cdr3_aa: CAISEVAVPYEQYF
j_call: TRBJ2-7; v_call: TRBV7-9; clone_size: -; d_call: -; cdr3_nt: TGTGCCAGCAGCGGAGAGGCCGATACCTACGAGCAGTACTTC; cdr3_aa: CASSGEADTYEQYF
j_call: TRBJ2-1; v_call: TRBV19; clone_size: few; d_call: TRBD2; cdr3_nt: TGTGCCAGTAGTGCGAATAGTGGCGGGAGGTACAATGAGCAGTTCTTC; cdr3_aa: CASSANSGGRYNEQFF
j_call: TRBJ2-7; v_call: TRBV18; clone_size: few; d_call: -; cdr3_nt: TGTGCCAGCTCACTACTGGACAGCACCTACGAGCAGTACTTC; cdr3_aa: CASSLLDSTYEQYF
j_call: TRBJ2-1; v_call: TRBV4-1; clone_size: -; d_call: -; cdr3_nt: TGCGCCAGCAGCCAGGGGGCATTGTACAATGAGCAGTTCTTC; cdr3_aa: CASSQGALYNEQFF
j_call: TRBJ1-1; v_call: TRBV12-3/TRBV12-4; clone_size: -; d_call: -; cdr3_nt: TGTGCCAGCAAGTCCTTGTCCGGCGGTGAAGCTTTCTTT; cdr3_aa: CASKSLSGGEAFF
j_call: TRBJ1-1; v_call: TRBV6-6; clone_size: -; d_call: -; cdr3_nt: TGTGCCAGCAGTTACCGTAGTATTCCTGAAGCTTTCTTT; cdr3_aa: CASSYRSIPEAFF
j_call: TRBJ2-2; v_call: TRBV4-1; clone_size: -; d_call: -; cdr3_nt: TGCGCCAGCAGCCAAGTTCCACCCAAGATTAACACCGGGGAGCTGTTTTTT; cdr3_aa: CASSQVPPKINTGELFF
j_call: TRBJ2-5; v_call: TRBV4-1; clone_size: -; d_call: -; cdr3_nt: TGCGCCAGCAGCCGGGACCCCCTGAAAGAGACCCAGTACTTC; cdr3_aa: CASSRDPLKETQYF
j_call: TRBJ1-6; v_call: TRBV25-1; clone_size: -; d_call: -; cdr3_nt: TGTGCCAGCAGTGAAATTTCGTTAGTTAATTCACCCCTCCACTTT; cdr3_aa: CASSEISLVNSPLHF
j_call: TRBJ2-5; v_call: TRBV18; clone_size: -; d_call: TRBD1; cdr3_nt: TGTGCCAGCTCACCTGCAGGGGGACAAGAGACCCAGTACTTC; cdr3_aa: CASSPAGGQETQYF
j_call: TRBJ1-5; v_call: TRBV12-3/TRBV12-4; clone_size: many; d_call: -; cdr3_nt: TGTGCCAGCAGTTTAAAGGGGGTCCACACAAAACCCCAGCATTTT; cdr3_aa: CASSLKGVHTKPQHF
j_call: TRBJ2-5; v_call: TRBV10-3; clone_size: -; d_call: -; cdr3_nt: TGTGCCATCAGTGATGCGGTGCTCCCGACACAAGAGACCCAGTACTTC; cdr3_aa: CAISDAVLPTQETQYF
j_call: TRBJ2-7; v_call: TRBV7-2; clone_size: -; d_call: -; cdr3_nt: TGTGCCAGCAGCTTAGTTGGCGAGCAGTACTTC; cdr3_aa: CASSLVGEQYF
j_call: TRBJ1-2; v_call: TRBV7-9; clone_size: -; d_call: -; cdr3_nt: TGTGCCAGCAGCCCGACATCAGTGAATTTGTATGGCTACACCTTC; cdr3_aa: CASSPTSVNLYGYTF
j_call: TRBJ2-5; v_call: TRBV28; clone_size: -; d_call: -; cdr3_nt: TGTGCCAGCAGTAGTCCAAGGAATGGGAAGACCCAGTACTTC; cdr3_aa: CASSSPRNGKTQYF
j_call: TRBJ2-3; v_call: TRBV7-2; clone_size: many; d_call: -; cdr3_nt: TGTGCCAGCAGCTTGGGGCATAGCACAGATACGCAGTATTTT; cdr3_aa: CASSLGHSTDTQYF
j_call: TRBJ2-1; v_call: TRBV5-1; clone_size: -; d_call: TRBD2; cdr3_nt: TGCGCCAGCAGCTTGGCGATTTGGGCGGGAGATGATCAGAAGGGTGAGCAGTTCTTC; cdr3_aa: CASSLAIWAGDDQKGEQFF
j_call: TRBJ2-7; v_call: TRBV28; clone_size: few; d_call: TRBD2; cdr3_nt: TGTGCCAGCAGTACTACAAGCGGGAGGTACGAGCAGTACTTC; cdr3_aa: CASSTTSGRYEQYF
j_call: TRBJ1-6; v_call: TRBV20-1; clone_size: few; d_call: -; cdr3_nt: TGCAGTGCTTCCGGGACGGATAATTCACCCCTCCACTTT; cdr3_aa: CSASGTDNSPLHF
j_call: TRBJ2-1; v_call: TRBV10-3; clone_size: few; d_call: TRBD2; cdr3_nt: TGTGCCATCAGTCGGATAGCGGGGCCCAATGAGCAGTTCTTC; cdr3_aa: CAISRIAGPNEQFF
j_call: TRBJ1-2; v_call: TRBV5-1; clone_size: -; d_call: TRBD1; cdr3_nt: TGCGCCAGCAGCGTGCAGGGGGCGAATGGCTACACCTTC; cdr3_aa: CASSVQGANGYTF
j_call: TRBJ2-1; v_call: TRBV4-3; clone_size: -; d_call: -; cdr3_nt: TGCGCCAGCAGCCAAGAGCCGGTTTCCTACAATGAGCAGTTCTTC; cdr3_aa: CASSQEPVSYNEQFF
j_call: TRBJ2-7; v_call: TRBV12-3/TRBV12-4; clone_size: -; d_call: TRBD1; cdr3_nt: TGTGCCAGCAGCAAGGGACAGTCCTACGAGCAGTACTTC; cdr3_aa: CASSKGQSYEQYF
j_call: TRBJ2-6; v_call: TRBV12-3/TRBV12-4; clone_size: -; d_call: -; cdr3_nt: TGTGCCAGCAGTTTAGGGACCCTCTCTGGGGCCAACGTCCTGACTTTC; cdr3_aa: CASSLGTLSGANVLTF
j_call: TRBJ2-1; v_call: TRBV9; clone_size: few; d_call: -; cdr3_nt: TGTGCCAGCAGCAGAGAGGCCCGATACAATGAGCAGTTCTTC; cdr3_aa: CASSREARYNEQFF
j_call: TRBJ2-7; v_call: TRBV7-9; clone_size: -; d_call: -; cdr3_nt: TGTGCCAGCAGCTTACTTTCATGGGGCTCAACCTACGAGCAGTACTTC; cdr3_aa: CASSLLSWGSTYEQYF
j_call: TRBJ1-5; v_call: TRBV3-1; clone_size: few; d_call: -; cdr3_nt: TGTGCCAGCAGCCAATTGGGGGGACAGCCCCAGCATTTT; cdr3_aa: CASSQLGGQPQHF
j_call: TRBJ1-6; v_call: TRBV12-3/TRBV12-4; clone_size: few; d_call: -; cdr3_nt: TGTGCCAGCAGTTTAGTACGGGGCGATTCACCCCTCCACTTT; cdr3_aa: CASSLVRGDSPLHF
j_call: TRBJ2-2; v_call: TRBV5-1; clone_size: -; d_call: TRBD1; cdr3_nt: TGCGCCAACAGCTCGGGACAGGAGAACACCGGGGAGCTGTTTTTT; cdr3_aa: CANSSGQENTGELFF
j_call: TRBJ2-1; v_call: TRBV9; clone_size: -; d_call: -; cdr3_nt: TGTGCCAGCAGCGTAGGGACCTATAATGAGCAGTTCTTC; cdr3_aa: CASSVGTYNEQFF
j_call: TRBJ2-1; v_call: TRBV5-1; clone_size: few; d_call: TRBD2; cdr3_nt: TGCGCCAGCAGCTTTGCACTAGCGGGAGTGAATGAGCAGTTCTTC; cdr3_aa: CASSFALAGVNEQFF
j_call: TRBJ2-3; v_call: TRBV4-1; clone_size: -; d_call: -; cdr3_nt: TGCGCCAGCAGCCAGGACAGGAGCGGGAGAACAGATACGCAGTATTTT; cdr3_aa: CASSQDRSGRTDTQYF
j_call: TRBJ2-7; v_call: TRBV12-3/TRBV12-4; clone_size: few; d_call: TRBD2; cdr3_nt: TGTGCCAGCAGCCGGACTAGCGGGAGGGCCGACGAGCAGTACTTC; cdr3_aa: CASSRTSGRADEQYF
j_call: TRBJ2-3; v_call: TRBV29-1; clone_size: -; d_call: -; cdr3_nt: TGCAGCGTTCAGGGGGGAGGCGCAGATACGCAGTATTTT; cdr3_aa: CSVQGGGADTQYF
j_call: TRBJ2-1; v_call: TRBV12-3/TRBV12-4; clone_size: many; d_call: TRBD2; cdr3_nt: TGTGCCAGCAGCCTAGCGGGAGGCTCCTACAATGAGCAGTTCTTC; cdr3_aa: CASSLAGGSYNEQFF
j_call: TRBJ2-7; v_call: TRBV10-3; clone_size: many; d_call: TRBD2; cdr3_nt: TGTGCCATCAGTGATGCAGCGGGAGGAACCTACGAGCAGTACTTC; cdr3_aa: CAISDAAGGTYEQYF
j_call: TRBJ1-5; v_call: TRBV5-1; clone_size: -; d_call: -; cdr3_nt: TGCGCCAGCAGCCCGGTCCCCGGTAATCAGCCCCAGCATTTT; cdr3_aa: CASSPVPGNQPQHF
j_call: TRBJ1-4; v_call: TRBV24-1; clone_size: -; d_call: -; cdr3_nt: TGTGCCACCAGTGATTCCCGGGACGGCGAAAAACTGTTTTTT; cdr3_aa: CATSDSRDGEKLFF
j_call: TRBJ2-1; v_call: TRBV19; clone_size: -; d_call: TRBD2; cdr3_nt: TGTGCCAGTAGTATAGTGAGCGGGAGGGCCTCTGAGCAGTTCTTC; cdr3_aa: CASSIVSGRASEQFF
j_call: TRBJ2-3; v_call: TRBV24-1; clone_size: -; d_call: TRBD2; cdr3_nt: TGTGCCACCAGTGATCTGGGACTAGCGGGTACGCAGTATTTT; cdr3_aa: CATSDLGLAGTQYF
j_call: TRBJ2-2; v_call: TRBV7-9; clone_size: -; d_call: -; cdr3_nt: TGTGCCAGCAGCCCGACTGGTTACGGTGGGGAGCTGTTTTTT; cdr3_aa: CASSPTGYGGELFF
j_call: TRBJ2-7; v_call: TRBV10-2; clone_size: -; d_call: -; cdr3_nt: TGCGCCAGCAGTCTAGGAGGAAACGAGCAGTACTTC; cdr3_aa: CASSLGGNEQYF
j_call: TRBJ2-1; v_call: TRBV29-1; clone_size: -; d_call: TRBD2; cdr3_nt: TGCAGCGGAGCGACTAGCGGGGTCTACAATGAGCAGTTCTTC; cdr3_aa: CSGATSGVYNEQFF
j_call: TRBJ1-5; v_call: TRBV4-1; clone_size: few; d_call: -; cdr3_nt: TGCGCCAGCAGCCAAGATATTCCACGGTATAGTCAGCCCCAGCATTTT; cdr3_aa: CASSQDIPRYSQPQHF
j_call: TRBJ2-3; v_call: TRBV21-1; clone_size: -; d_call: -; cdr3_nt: TGTGCCAGCAGCAAACTTGAGGGAACGGGCACAGATACGCAGTATTTT; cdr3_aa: CASSKLEGTGTDTQYF